The 23 T cell receptor beta chains listed next were all sequenced from one sample in a study of blood T cell repertoires in COVID-19. Sequenced by immunoSEQ multiplex PCR; TCRdb stores in-frame clones only, minus some. The data contain some 310,000 clones, about nine tenths of them singletons. Source material: peripheral blood. Every receptor here comes from a man between 50 and 59 years old with active or convalescent COVID-19.

The J gene is TRBJ1-1, the V gene TRBV5-1; a possible D gene is TRBD1 (6 bases). V was shortened by 5 bases and J by 5 bases, with 16 bases between the two germline ends. Germline V CDR1 and CDR2: SGHRS, YFSETQ. The CDR3 length is 14 residues. CDR3 in DNA: TGCGCCAGCAGAGAGGGGGAGGGGACGACTGAAGCTTTCTTT. This codes for CASREGEGTTEAFF. The full variable domain, with the rest looked up from reference TRBV5-1 and TRBJ1-1, is KAGVTQTPRYLIKTRGQQVTLSCSPISGHRSVSWYQQTPGQGLQFLFEYFSETQRNKGNFPGRFSGRQFSNSRSEMNVSTLELGDSALYLCASREGEGTTEAFFGQGTRLTVV.

The V call is TRBV6-2 or TRBV6-3, the J call TRBJ1-2, with D hard to call. In germline, CDR1 is MNHEY, CDR2 SVGEGT. Trimming shortened V by 6 bases and J by 0 bases, and 20 bases separated the two germline ends. This CDR3 region has 17 residues. This CDR3 is CASSPRVRLASNYGYTF. CDR3 nucleotides: TGTGCCAGCAGCCCCCGGGTCCGGTTGGCTTCTAACTATGGCTACACCTTC.

The chain employs TRBV13 and TRBJ1-5; 7 bases agree with TRBD1. The CDR3 has 15 residues. In germline, CDR1 is PRHDT, CDR2 FYEKMQ (reference sequence). Germline trimming cut 5 bases from V and 3 bases from J; bases unmatched to any gene: 7. Written as DNA, the CDR3 is TGTGCCAGCAGCCTGAACAGGGGCCTCAATCAGCCCCAGCATTTT. Translated, it gives CASSLNRGLNQPQHF.

V usage is TRBV5-1 and J usage is TRBJ2-5; 8 bases fit TRBD2. V gave up 1 base and J gave up 9 bases; unmatched junction bases: 11. The CDR3 contains 15 residues. Germline CDR1 SGHRS, CDR2 YFSETQ. In DNA form, the CDR3 reads TGCGCCAGCAGCTTGTCAGGGACTAGTGGCTTGGCCCAGTACTTC. Its protein is CASSLSGTSGLAQYF. Full variable domain (remainder filled in from reference TRBV5-1 and TRBJ2-5): KAGVTQTPRYLIKTRGQQVTLSCSPISGHRSVSWYQQTPGQGLQFLFEYFSETQRNKGNFPGRFSGRQFSNSRSEMNVSTLELGDSALYLCASSLSGTSGLAQYFGPGTRLLVL.

This clone was counted a single time. The genes are TRBV10-3 and TRBJ2-7, with 8 bases aligning to TRBD2. The CDR3 contains 12 residues. The germline CDR1 and CDR2 sequences are ENHRY and SYGVKD. V dropped 5 bases and J dropped 5; count of bases not matched to a gene: 2. The CDR3 DNA reads as TGTGCCATCAGTCCGGGGGGGGACGAGCAGTACTTC. Its translation: CAISPGGDEQYF.

This chain joins TRBV19 and TRBJ1-1; tentative D call: TRBD1 (6 bases). V was cut by 4 bases and J by 9 bases, with 18 bases left in between. This CDR3 has 14 amino acids. CDR1 is LNHDA and CDR2 is SQIVND in the germline V gene (reference sequence). The CDR3: CASSTPGVAEKAFF. The CDR3, as DNA: TGTGCCAGTAGTACCCCAGGGGTTGCGGAGAAAGCTTTCTTT.

In nucleotides, the CDR3 is TGTGCCACCAGACTAGATGGCAATCAGCCCCAGCATTTT. Its translation: CATRLDGNQPQHF. The chain combines TRBV10-3 with TRBJ1-5; D gene ambiguous. Germline CDR1 and CDR2: ENHRY and SYGVKD. Trimming pared 10 bases from V and 2 bases from J, leaving 12 bases between. The CDR3 consists of 13 residues.

This clone occurred a few times. V usage is TRBV11-3 and J usage is TRBJ1-5; D gene uncertain. V dropped 10 bases and J dropped 5 bases, with 3 bases sitting between them. Germline CDR1 reads SGHNT; CDR2 reads YENEEA. This CDR3 spans 9 amino acids. Here the CDR3 reads CATDQPQHF. CDR3 nucleotides: TGTGCCACCGATCAGCCCCAGCATTTT.

The V gene is TRBV30, the J gene TRBJ2-7; TRBD1 might be the D (7 bases). The CDR3 totals 14 residues. Deletions cut 2 bases from V and 5 bases from J, with 16 bases between. In germline, CDR1 is GTSNPN, CDR2 SVGIG (reference sequence). The CDR3 coding sequence is TGTGCCTGGAGTTTCCAGGGGGGAGAGGACGAGCAGTACTTC. It specifies CAWSFQGGEDEQYF.

The chain uses TRBV7-2 and TRBJ2-7; D is uncertain. V was pared by 1 base and J by 2 bases, with 9 bases between. The length of the CDR3 is 14 residues. CDR1 and CDR2 (germline): SGHTA, FQGNSA. CDR3 loop: CASSLGVRTYEQYF. The CDR3 nucleotides read TGTGCCAGCAGCTTAGGGGTCAGGACCTACGAGCAGTACTTC.

The chain uses TRBV5-5 and TRBJ1-2; TRBD1 matches 7 bases. In germline, CDR1 is SGHKS, CDR2 YYEKEE (reference sequence). The trim removed 4 bases at V and 7 bases at J, leaving 4 bases unmatched. The CDR3 runs to 12 residues. CDR3 residues: CASSTTGTGYTF. The CDR3 nucleotides read TGTGCCAGCAGCACGACAGGGACTGGCTACACCTTC.

The V and J genes are TRBV7-2 and TRBJ1-2, with D possibly matching TRBD1 (6 bases). V lost 1 base and J 4 bases, leaving 13 bases between the germline ends. The germline V gene has CDR1 SGHTA and CDR2 FQGNSA. There are 15 residues in the CDR3. This CDR3 reads CASSLGIGRGYGYTF. In nucleotides, the CDR3 is TGTGCCAGCAGCTTAGGTATCGGCAGGGGCTATGGCTACACCTTC.

J is TRBJ2-5 and V is TRBV7-2; D is perhaps TRBD2 (5 bases). Germline CDR1 and CDR2: SGHTA and FQGNSA. CDR3 length: 14 amino acids. Trimming removed 4 bases from V and 5 bases from J, with 14 bases in between. CDR3 bases: TGTGCCAGCAGCTCCGGACTCGTAAGGGAGACCCAGTACTTC. Translating it yields CASSSGLVRETQYF. Full variable domain (remainder filled in from reference TRBV7-2 and TRBJ2-5): GAGVSQSPSNKVTEKGKDVELRCDPISGHTALYWYRQSLGQGLEFLIYFQGNSAPDKSGLPSDRFSAERTGGSVSTLTIQRTQQEDSAVYLCASSSGLVRETQYFGPGTRLLVL.

The V and J genes are TRBV11-2 and TRBJ2-7; 8 positions match TRBD2. Germline V gives CDR1 SGHAT, CDR2 FQNNGV. Trimming removed 1 base from V and 2 bases from J; junction bases left unmatched: 1. The CDR3 extends over 14 amino acids. Here the CDR3 DNA reads TGTGCCAGCAGCTTAGCGGGGGGGACCTACGAGCAGTACTTC. Protein: CASSLAGGTYEQYF.

This chain joins TRBV24-1 and TRBJ1-5, with 11 bases aligning to TRBD1. Per germline, CDR1 KGHDR and CDR2 SFDVKD. This CDR3 region has 16 residues. J was trimmed by 5 bases and V by 2 bases; bases with no gene match: 4. The CDR3 here is CATSDSGQGAYQPQHF. The CDR3 coding sequence is TGTGCCACCAGTGATTCCGGACAGGGGGCCTATCAGCCCCAGCATTTT.

This clone was recorded only once. The chain combines TRBV11-2 with TRBJ2-3; TRBD1 matches 7 bases. The V gene's germline CDR1 is SGHAT and CDR2 FQNNGV. Trimming cost V 3 bases and J 1 base; bases outside gene matches: 1. This CDR3 region has 14 residues. For the CDR3, the DNA is TGTGCCAGCAGCTTTAGGGGGCGCACAGATACGCAGTATTTT. Protein product: CASSFRGRTDTQYF.

This chain uses TRBV5-1 with TRBJ2-5, with D unresolved. V was pared by 4 bases and J by 0 bases, with 10 bases between. Germline V gives CDR1 SGHRS, CDR2 YFSETQ. CDR3 length: 14 amino acids. In DNA form, the CDR3 reads TGCGCCAGCAGCAGAGGCAGCAACCAAGAGACCCAGTACTTC. Amino acids: CASSRGSNQETQYF.

The chain has TRBV5-1 and TRBJ1-2; 7 bases are a match to TRBD1. Germline CDR1 reads SGHRS; CDR2 reads YFSETQ. Losses at the gene ends were 4 bases for V and 0 bases for J; bases not matched to a gene: 6. This CDR3 comprises 15 residues. The CDR3 bases are TGCGCCAGCAGCCCGGGACAGCCAACTAACTATGGCTACACCTTC. Amino acids: CASSPGQPTNYGYTF.

The rearrangement uses TRBV29-1 and TRBJ2-3; 8 bases are a match to TRBD1. Trimming removed 3 bases from V and 3 bases from J; junction bases left unmatched: 5. The CDR3 spans 14 residues. CDR1 and CDR2 from the germline V gene are SQVTM and ANQGSEA. CDR3: CSVEIGQGTDTQYF. The CDR3 bases are TGCAGCGTTGAGATAGGACAGGGAACAGATACGCAGTATTTT.

The V gene is TRBV11-3, the J gene TRBJ2-6; 7 positions agree with TRBD1. V was pared by 5 bases and J by 0 bases, with 7 bases of the junction left unmatched. The CDR3 loop spans 17 amino acids. Looked up from germline, CDR1 is SGHNT and CDR2 is YENEEA. The CDR3 loop reads CASSIRTGYSGANVLTF. The CDR3 DNA is TGTGCCAGCAGCATCAGGACAGGATACTCTGGGGCCAACGTCCTGACTTTC.

This clone was seen just once. The CDR3 region has the DNA TGCAGTGCTCCGGGATACAATGAGCAGTTCTTC. Residues: CSAPGYNEQFF. The chain uses TRBV20-1 and TRBJ2-1, with D perhaps matching TRBD2 (5 bases). The germline V and J ends were trimmed by 5 bases and 4 bases, with 6 bases remaining between them. This CDR3 has 11 amino acids. From germline, CDR1 is DFQATT and CDR2 SNEGSKA (reference sequence).

This chain links TRBV30 with TRBJ1-2, with 7 positions matching TRBD1. The junction had 12 bases not matched to a gene; V was cut back by 3 bases and J by 5 bases. This CDR3 spans 15 amino acids. Germline CDR1 GTSNPN, CDR2 SVGIG (reference sequence). The CDR3 coding sequence is TGTGCCTGGAGCCCGATGCCAGACAGGGAATATGGCTACACCTTC. It codes for CAWSPMPDREYGYTF.

V and J are TRBV6-5 and TRBJ1-2, with TRBD1 as a possible D gene (5 bases). This CDR3 has 13 amino acids. Trimming shortened V by 7 bases and J by 9 bases, and 18 bases separated the two germline ends. Per germline, CDR1 MNHEY and CDR2 SVGAGI. This chain's CDR3 is CASKGSGDSSYTF. As DNA, the CDR3 is TGTGCCAGCAAGGGGAGTGGGGACTCTAGCTACACCTTC.